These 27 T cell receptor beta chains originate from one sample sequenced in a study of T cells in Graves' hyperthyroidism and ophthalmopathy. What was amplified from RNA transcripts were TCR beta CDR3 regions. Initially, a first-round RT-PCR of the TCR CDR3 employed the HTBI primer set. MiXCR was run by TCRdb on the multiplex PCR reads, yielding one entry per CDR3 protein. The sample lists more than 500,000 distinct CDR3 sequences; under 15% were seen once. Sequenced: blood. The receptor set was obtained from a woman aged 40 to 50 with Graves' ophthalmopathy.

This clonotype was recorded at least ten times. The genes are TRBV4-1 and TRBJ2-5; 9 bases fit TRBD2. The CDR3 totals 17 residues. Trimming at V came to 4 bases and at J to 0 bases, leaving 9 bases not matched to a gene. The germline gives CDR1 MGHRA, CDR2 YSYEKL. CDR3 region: CASSRFDAGGDQETQYF. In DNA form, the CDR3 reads TGCGCCAGCAGCCGCTTCGACGCGGGAGGGGACCAAGAGACCCAGTACTTC.

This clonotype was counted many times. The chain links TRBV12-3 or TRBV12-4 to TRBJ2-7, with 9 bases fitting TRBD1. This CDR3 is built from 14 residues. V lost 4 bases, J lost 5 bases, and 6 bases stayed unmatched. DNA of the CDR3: TGTGCCAGCAGTTCCGTGGACAGGGGCCACGAGCAGTACTTC. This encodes CASSSVDRGHEQYF.

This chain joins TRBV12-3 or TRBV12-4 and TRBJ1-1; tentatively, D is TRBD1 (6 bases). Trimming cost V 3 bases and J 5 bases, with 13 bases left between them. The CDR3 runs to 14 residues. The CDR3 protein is CASSLGGAETEAFF. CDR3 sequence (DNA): TGTGCCAGCAGTTTGGGGGGCGCAGAAACTGAAGCTTTCTTT.

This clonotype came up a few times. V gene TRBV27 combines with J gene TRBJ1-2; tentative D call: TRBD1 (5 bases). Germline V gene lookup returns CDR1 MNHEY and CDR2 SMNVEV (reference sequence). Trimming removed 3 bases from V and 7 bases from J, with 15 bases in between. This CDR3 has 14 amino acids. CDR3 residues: CASSFGIGAVGYTF. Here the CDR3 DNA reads TGTGCCAGCAGTTTCGGGATTGGGGCGGTTGGCTACACCTTC.

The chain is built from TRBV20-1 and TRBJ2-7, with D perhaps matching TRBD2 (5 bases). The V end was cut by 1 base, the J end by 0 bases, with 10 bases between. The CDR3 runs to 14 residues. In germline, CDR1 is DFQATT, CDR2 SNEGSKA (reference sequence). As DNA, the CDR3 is TGCAGTGCTAGAGCTAAACTAGACTCCTACGAGCAGTACTTC. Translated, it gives CSARAKLDSYEQYF.

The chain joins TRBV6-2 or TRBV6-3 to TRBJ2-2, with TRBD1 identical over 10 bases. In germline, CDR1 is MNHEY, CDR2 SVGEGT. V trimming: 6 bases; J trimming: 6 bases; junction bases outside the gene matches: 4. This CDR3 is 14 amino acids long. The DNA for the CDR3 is TGTGCCAGCAGGACGACAGGGGGCCCCGGGGAGCTGTTTTTT. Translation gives CASRTTGGPGELFF.

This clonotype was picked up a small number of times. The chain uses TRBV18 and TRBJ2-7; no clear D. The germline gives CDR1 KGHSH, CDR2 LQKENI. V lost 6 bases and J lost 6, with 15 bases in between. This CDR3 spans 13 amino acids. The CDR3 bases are TGTGCCAGCTCCTCCCCTTTTGGTCCCGAGCAGTACTTC. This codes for CASSSPFGPEQYF. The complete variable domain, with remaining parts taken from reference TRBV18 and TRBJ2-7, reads NAGVMQNPRHLVRRRGQEARLRCSPMKGHSHVYWYRQLPEEGLKFMVYLQKENIIDESGMPKERFSAEFPKEGPSILRIQQVVRGDSAAYFCASSSPFGPEQYFGPGTRLTVT.

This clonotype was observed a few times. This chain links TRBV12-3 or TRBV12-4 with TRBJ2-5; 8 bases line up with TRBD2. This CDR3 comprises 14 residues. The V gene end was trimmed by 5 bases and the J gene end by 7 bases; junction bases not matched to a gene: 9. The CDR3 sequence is CASSTLSGTVTQYF. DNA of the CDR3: TGTGCCAGCAGTACACTTAGCGGGACGGTGACCCAGTACTTC.

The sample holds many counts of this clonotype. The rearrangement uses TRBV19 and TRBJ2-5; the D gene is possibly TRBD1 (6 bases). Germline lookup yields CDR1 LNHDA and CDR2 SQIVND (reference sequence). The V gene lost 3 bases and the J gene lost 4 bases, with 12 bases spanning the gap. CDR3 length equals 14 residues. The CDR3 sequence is CASSIQRGSETQYF. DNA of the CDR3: TGTGCCAGTAGTATCCAGAGGGGGTCAGAGACCCAGTACTTC.

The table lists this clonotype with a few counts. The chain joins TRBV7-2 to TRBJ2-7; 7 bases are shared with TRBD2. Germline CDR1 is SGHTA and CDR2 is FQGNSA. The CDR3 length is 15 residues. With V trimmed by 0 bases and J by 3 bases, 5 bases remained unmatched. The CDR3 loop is CASSLAAGRRYEQYF. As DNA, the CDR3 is TGTGCCAGCAGCTTAGCAGCGGGAAGGCGCTACGAGCAGTACTTC.

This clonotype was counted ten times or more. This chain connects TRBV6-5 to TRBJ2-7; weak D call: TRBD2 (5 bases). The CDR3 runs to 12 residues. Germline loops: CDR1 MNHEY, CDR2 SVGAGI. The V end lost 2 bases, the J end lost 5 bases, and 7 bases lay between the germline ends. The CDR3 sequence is CASSYPGNEQYF. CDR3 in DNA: TGTGCCAGCAGTTACCCCGGGAACGAGCAGTACTTC.

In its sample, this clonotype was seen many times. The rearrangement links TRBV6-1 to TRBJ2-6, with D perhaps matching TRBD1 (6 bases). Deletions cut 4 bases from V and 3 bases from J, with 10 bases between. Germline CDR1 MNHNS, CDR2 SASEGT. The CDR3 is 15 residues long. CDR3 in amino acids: CASSGTGIGANVLTF. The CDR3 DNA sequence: TGTGCCAGCAGTGGAACAGGGATTGGGGCCAACGTCCTGACTTTC.

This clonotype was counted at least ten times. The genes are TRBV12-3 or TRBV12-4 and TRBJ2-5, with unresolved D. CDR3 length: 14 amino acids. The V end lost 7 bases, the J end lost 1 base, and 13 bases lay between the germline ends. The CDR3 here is CASTSQWGQETQYF. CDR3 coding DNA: TGTGCCAGCACTAGTCAGTGGGGCCAAGAGACCCAGTACTTC.

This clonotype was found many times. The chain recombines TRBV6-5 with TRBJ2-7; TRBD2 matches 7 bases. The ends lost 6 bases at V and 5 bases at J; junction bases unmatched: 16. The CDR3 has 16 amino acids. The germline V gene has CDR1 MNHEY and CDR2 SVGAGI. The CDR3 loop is CASRQGPGAGDNEQYF. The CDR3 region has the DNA TGTGCCAGCAGACAAGGCCCTGGTGCGGGAGACAACGAGCAGTACTTC.

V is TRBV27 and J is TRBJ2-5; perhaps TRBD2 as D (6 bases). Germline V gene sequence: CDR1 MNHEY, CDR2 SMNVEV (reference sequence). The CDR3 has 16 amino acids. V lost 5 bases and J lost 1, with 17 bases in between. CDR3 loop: CASSPPGGYLQETQYF. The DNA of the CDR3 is TGTGCCAGCAGTCCGCCCGGGGGTTACCTCCAAGAGACCCAGTACTTC.

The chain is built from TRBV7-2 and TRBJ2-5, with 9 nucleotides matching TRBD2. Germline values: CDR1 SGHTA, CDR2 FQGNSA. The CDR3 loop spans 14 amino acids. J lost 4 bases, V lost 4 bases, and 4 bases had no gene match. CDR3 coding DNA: TGTGCCAGCAGCTCGCAGACTAGCGGAGAGACCCAGTACTTC. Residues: CASSSQTSGETQYF.

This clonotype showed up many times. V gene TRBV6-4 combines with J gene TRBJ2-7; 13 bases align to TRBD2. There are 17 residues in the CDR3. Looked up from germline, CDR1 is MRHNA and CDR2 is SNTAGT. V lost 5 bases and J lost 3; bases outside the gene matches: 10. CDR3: CASSMGLAGTFSYEQYF. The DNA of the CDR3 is TGTGCCAGCAGTATGGGACTAGCGGGAACCTTTAGCTACGAGCAGTACTTC.

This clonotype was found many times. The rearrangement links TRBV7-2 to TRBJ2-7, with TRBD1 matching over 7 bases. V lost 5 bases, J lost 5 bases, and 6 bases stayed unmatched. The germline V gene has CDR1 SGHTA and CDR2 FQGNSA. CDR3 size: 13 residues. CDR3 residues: CASSTRQGNEQYF. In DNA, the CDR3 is TGTGCCAGCAGCACAAGACAGGGTAACGAGCAGTACTTC.

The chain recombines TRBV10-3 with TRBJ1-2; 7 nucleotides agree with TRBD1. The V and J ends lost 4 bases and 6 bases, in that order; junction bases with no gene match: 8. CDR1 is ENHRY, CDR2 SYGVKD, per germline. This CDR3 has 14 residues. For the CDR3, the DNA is TGTGCCATCAGTGGAGACAGGGAGATGGATGGCTACACCTTC. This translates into CAISGDREMDGYTF.

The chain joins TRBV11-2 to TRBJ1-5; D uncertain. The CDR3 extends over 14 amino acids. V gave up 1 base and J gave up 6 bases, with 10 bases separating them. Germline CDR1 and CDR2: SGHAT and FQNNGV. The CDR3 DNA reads TGTGCCAGCAGCTTAGCGGTGATGGGTCAGCCCCAGCATTTT. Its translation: CASSLAVMGQPQHF. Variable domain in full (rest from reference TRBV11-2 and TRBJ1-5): EAGVAQSPRYKIIEKRQSVAFWCNPISGHATLYWYQQILGQGPKLLIQFQNNGVVDDSQLPKDRFSAERLKGVDSTLKIQPAKLEDSAVYLCASSLAVMGQPQHFGDGTRLSIL.

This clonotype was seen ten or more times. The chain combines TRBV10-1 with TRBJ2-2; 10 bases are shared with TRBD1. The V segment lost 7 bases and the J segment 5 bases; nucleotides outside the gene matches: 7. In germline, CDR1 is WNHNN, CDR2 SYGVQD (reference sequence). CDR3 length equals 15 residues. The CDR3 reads CASMRGQGSTGELFF. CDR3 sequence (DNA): TGCGCCAGCATGAGGGGACAGGGGAGTACCGGGGAGCTGTTTTTT.

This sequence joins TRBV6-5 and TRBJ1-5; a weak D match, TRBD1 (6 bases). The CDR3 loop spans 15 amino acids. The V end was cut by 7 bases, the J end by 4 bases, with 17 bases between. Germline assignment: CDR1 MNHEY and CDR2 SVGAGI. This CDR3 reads CASMYFRDTNQPQHF. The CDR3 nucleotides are TGTGCCAGCATGTACTTTAGGGACACTAATCAGCCCCAGCATTTT.

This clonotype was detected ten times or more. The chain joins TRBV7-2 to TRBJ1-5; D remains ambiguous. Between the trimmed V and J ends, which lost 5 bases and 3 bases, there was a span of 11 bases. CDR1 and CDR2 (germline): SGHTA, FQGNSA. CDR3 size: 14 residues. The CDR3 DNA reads TGTGCCAGCAGCCCACGAACAGCCAATCAGCCCCAGCATTTT. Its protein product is CASSPRTANQPQHF.

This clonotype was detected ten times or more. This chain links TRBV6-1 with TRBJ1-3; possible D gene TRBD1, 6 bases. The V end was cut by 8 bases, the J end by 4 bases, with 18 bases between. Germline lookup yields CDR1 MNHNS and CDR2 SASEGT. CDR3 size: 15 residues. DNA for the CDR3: TGTGCCAGCGACAAACCCGGGACACCAGGAAACACCATATATTTT. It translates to CASDKPGTPGNTIYF.

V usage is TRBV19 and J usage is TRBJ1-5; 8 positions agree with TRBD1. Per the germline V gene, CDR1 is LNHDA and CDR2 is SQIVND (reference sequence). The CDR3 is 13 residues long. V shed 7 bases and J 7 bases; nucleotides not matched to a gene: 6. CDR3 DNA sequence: TGTGCCAGTAACAGGACAGGGTGGCAGCCCCAGCATTTT. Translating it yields CASNRTGWQPQHF.

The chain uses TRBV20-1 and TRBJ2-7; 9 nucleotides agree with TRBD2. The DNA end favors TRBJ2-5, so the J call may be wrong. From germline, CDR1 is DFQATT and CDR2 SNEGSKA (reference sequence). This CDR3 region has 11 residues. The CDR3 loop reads CSGSGRETQYF. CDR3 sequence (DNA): TGCAGTGGTAGCGGGAGAGAGACCCAGTACTTC.

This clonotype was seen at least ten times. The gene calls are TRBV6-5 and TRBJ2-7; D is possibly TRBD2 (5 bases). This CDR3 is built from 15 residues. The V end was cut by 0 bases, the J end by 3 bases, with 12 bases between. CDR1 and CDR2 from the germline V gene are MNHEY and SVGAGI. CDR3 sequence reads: CASSYSAHEGYEQYF. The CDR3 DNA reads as TGTGCCAGCAGTTACTCGGCACACGAGGGCTACGAGCAGTACTTC.